This is a list of T cell receptor beta chains from one sample in a study of regulatory T cells in long-lasting Graves disease. TCRdb reanalysed the multiplex PCR reads using MiXCR and keeps one entry per CDR3 protein. Here the sample spans 380,000 or so distinct CDR3 sequences, about 17% being singletons. This sample was also put to use in a study of T cells in Graves' hyperthyroidism and ophthalmopathy.

The source material was peripheral blood mononuclear cells (PBMCs), sampled at new diagnosis, from a patient treated with antithyroid drugs. The receptor set was obtained from a woman aged 18-30 years with Graves disease. The CDR3 runs from the conserved cysteine through the conserved F or W. Fields, in order: clone size, D gene, J gene, V gene, CDR3 DNA, CDR3 protein. The D gene is left open where the match is weak. The size field is filled for only some rows; it gives once, few, many or a size class.

few TRBD2 TRBJ2-1 TRBV15 TGTGCCACCAGCAGCCTCAGGGGGCTAGCGGGGGACTACAATGAGCAGTTCTTC CATSSLRGLAGDYNEQFF
NA NA TRBJ1-2 TRBV7-9 TGTGCCAGCAGCACTAGTGGCAGGGAGGATGGCTACACCTTC CASSTSGREDGYTF
NA TRBD1 TRBJ2-5 TRBV6-5 TGTGCCAGCAGTTTCGACAGGGGAGATAAAGAGACCCAGTACTTC CASSFDRGDKETQYF
many TRBD1 TRBJ1-2 TRBV11-2 TGTGCCAGCAGCAACCCCGACAGGGGCGGCTATGGCTACACCTTC CASSNPDRGGYGYTF
many NA TRBJ2-7 TRBV11-2 TGTGCCAGCAGCTTAGATCGGCCGGGACGGGGGAACTACGAGCAGTACTTC CASSLDRPGRGNYEQYF
few TRBD1 TRBJ2-5 TRBV5-7 TGTGCCAGCAGCTCCGGGGACAGGGTCATGGAGACCCAGTACTTC CASSSGDRVMETQYF
many NA TRBJ2-2 TRBV15 TGTGCCACCAGCGGGGAGGTCAGGACCGGGGAGCTGTTTTTT CATSGEVRTGELFF
NA TRBD1 TRBJ1-5 TRBV6-2/TRBV6-3 TGTGCCAGCAGTTCGGGGACAGGGTTAAACAATCAGCCCCAGCATTTT CASSSGTGLNNQPQHF
many NA TRBJ2-7 TRBV7-9 TGTGCCAGCAGCCGCCCCTTGGACACTTACGAGCAGTACTTC CASSRPLDTYEQYF
NA TRBD2 TRBJ2-1 TRBV7-3 TGTGCCAGCAGCCCCGCCCCCCTCACGGGAGGGCCGAATGAGCAGTTCTTC CASSPAPLTGGPNEQFF
many NA TRBJ1-1 TRBV6-5 TGTGCCAGCAGTTACAGGACAGCTATGAACACTGAAGCTTTCTTT CASSYRTAMNTEAFF
many NA TRBJ2-7 TRBV4-2 TGTGCCAGCAGCCAAGAAACGGACAGCTCCTACGAGCAGTACTTC CASSQETDSSYEQYF
many NA TRBJ2-1 TRBV11-2 TGTGCCAGCAGCTTAGGGACTGATAATGAGCAGTTCTTC CASSLGTDNEQFF
many NA TRBJ2-6 TRBV7-3 TGTGCCAGCAGCTCTACCGGGACAACCTCTGGGGCCAACGTCCTGACTTTC CASSSTGTTSGANVLTF
many TRBD1 TRBJ1-2 TRBV30 TGTGCCTCAGCCCCCACAGGGGGGGTAGGGCCCTTATATGGCTACACCTTC CASAPTGGVGPLYGYTF
many NA TRBJ2-7 TRBV5-1 TGCGCCAGCAGCTTAGGGTCAGGGTACAACCACTACGAGCAGTACTTC CASSLGSGYNHYEQYF